The present entry profiles one T cell receptor (beta chain) with its context. No antigen is known for it. The data were obtained in a study of identical twins. Points from the study as a whole: Twin pairs' shared out-of-frame alpha sequences were enriched in low generation probability. Abundant cord blood beta clonotypes carried fewer insertions; memory repertoires showed none.

MiXCR was run by TCRdb on the 5' RACE reads, yielding one entry per CDR3 protein. Of 430,000 or so distinct CDR3 sequences in the sample, 20% to 25% were seen once. These data were also reused for a study on T cells expressing NK-cell markers. That work states: Sorted CD3+CD56-NKG2C+, CD3+CD56+NKG2C+ and CD3+CD56+NKG2C- T cells supplied the TCR beta repertoires.

This TCR was recovered from a woman aged 18 to 35 in good health. Material: CD4+ T cells sorted from blood.

The CDR3 nucleotides are TGTGCCAGCACCTTGCTATCGAGGGCAGCCTACAATGAGCAGTTCTTC. Translated, it gives CASTLLSRAAYNEQFF. The rearrangement links TRBV7-2 to TRBJ2-1, with D possibly TRBD2 on 5 matching bases. Germline V lookup: CDR1 SGHTA, CDR2 FQGNSA. Trimming shortened V by 7 bases and J by 2 bases, and 18 bases separated the two germline ends. The CDR3 is 16 residues long.